Following are 19 T cell receptor beta chains from one sample sequenced in a study of cytomegalovirus exposure and HLA in healthy donors. Amplification used 60 Vbeta primers and 13 Jbeta primers. Generated by immunoSEQ multiplex PCR, the TCRdb table keeps only in-frame clones and is missing some. The sample yields fewer than 250,000 clones, about three quarters seen once. The sample taken for sequencing was PBMCs. The receptors come from a male donor in good health and CMV-seronegative.

In nucleotides, the CDR3 is TGTGCCAGTAGTACCCCGGGAAAGACCTACGAGCAGTACTTC. Encoded protein: CASSTPGKTYEQYF. The J gene is TRBJ2-7, the V gene TRBV19; tentative D call: TRBD2 (5 bases). The CDR3 is made up of 14 amino acids. CDR1 and CDR2 (germline): LNHDA, SQIVND (reference sequence). The V end was cut by 4 bases, the J end by 2 bases, with 12 bases between.

The chain couples TRBV27 to TRBJ1-2; 11 bases match TRBD1. Germline assignment: CDR1 MNHEY and CDR2 SMNVEV (reference sequence). The CDR3 is 14 amino acids. The ends lost 5 bases at V and 5 bases at J; junction bases unmatched: 4. The CDR3 DNA is TGTGCCAGCAGTCCCCGGGACAGGGGGTATGGCTACACCTTC. Translated, it gives CASSPRDRGYGYTF.

The chain combines TRBV5-1 with TRBJ2-7; TRBD1 matches 9 bases. This CDR3 has 14 residues. V lost 0 bases to trimming and J lost 6 bases; unmatched junction nucleotides: 4. Germline V gene sequence: CDR1 SGHRS, CDR2 YFSETQ. CDR3 sequence: CASSLAYRGREQYF. CDR3 DNA: TGCGCCAGCAGCTTGGCCTACAGGGGGCGCGAGCAGTACTTC. The whole variable domain, filled in from reference TRBV5-1 and TRBJ2-7, reads KAGVTQTPRYLIKTRGQQVTLSCSPISGHRSVSWYQQTPGQGLQFLFEYFSETQRNKGNFPGRFSGRQFSNSRSEMNVSTLELGDSALYLCASSLAYRGREQYFGPGTRLTVT.

The chain is built from TRBV29-1 and TRBJ2-1, with TRBD2 matching over 9 bases. J lost 0 bases, V lost 1 base, and 10 bases had no gene match. The germline gives CDR1 SQVTM, CDR2 ANQGSEA. The CDR3 runs to 18 residues. CDR3 sequence (DNA): TGCAGCGTTGAAGGGCTAGCGGGGAGGGGGAGCTCCTACAATGAGCAGTTCTTC. Protein: CSVEGLAGRGSSYNEQFF.

V gene TRBV27 combines with J gene TRBJ2-6; 7 nucleotides match TRBD2. Per germline, CDR1 MNHEY and CDR2 SMNVEV (reference sequence). The CDR3 covers 17 residues. V shed 1 base, J shed 3 bases, and the junction held 6 bases outside the gene matches. The CDR3, as DNA: TGTGCCAGCAGTTTATTATCCCGGGAGGTTGGGGCCAACGTCCTGACTTTC. This gives the protein CASSLLSREVGANVLTF.

The gene calls are TRBV29-1 and TRBJ2-5; D is possibly TRBD2 (7 bases). Germline V lookup: CDR1 SQVTM, CDR2 ANQGSEA. This CDR3 is 11 amino acids long. CDR3 residues: CGGATRETQYF. CDR3 in DNA: TGCGGGGGGGCCACTCGAGAGACCCAGTACTTC.

V usage is TRBV30 and J usage is TRBJ2-7; 8 nucleotides align to TRBD1. With V trimmed by 5 bases and J by 3 bases, 3 bases remained unmatched. Germline loops: CDR1 GTSNPN, CDR2 SVGIG (reference sequence). This CDR3 is 12 amino acids long. The CDR3 DNA reads TGTGCCTGGCACAGGGGGAACTACGAGCAGTACTTC. This translates into CAWHRGNYEQYF.

The chain has TRBV5-4 and TRBJ2-3; TRBD1 is a possible D gene (5 bases). This CDR3 is 15 amino acids long. V was shortened by 1 base and J by 2 bases, with 11 bases between the two germline ends. Germline assignment: CDR1 SGHNT and CDR2 YYREEE (reference sequence). As DNA, the CDR3 is TGTGCCAGCAGCTTGACAGGTTCTAACACAGATACGCAGTATTTT. Translation: CASSLTGSNTDTQYF.

A single count supports this clone. CDR3 in amino acids: CASSDPSGYTGELFF. CDR3 nucleotide sequence: TGTGCCAGCAGTGATCCTAGCGGGTACACCGGGGAGCTGTTTTTT. The chain couples TRBV6-1 to TRBJ2-2; 8 bases are shared with TRBD2. The CDR3 runs to 15 residues. Per the germline V gene, CDR1 is MNHNS and CDR2 is SASEGT. V was pared by 3 bases and J by 3 bases, with 3 bases of the junction left unmatched.

This chain links TRBV9 with TRBJ1-2; D possibly corresponds to TRBD1 (5 bases). The CDR3 consists of 13 residues. V dropped 3 bases and J dropped 4 bases, with 10 bases sitting between them. From germline, CDR1 is SGDLS and CDR2 YYNGEE. The CDR3 nucleotides read TGTGCCAGCAGCGAACCGGGGGTCTATGGCTACACCTTC. Amino acids: CASSEPGVYGYTF.

In DNA form, the CDR3 reads TGTGCCAGCAGCCCAGACACGGATGAGCAGTTCTTC. Protein product: CASSPDTDEQFF. The rearrangement links TRBV7-9 to TRBJ2-1; D gene ambiguous. The CDR3 sequence is 12 residues long. With 5 bases removed from V and 8 bases from J, the gap between germline ends came to 10 bases. From germline, CDR1 is SEHNR and CDR2 FQNEAQ (reference sequence).

The V and J genes are TRBV28 and TRBJ2-2; D possibly corresponds to TRBD2 (6 bases). Germline V CDR1 and CDR2: MDHEN, SYDVKM. V lost 2 bases and J lost 5, with 9 bases in between. This CDR3 comprises 14 residues. CDR3 residues: CASSLQGLTGELFF. The CDR3 region has the DNA TGTGCCAGCAGTTTACAGGGACTTACCGGGGAGCTGTTTTTT.

This chain links TRBV9 with TRBJ2-2; TRBD1 matches at 7 bases. The CDR3 loop spans 14 amino acids. V lost 4 bases and J lost 4; bases outside the gene matches: 4. CDR1 SGDLS and CDR2 YYNGEE come from the germline V gene. In DNA, the CDR3 is TGTGCCAGCAGCTACAGGGGTGGCACCGGGGAGCTGTTTTTT. It specifies CASSYRGGTGELFF. The whole variable domain, filled in from reference TRBV9 and TRBJ2-2, reads DSGVTQTPKHLITATGQRVTLRCSPRSGDLSVYWYQQSLDQGLQFLIQYYNGEERAKGNILERFSAQQFPDLHSELNLSSLELGDSALYFCASSYRGGTGELFFGEGSRLTVL.

By frequency in the sample, this clone is medium-sized. The V and J genes are TRBV7-9 and TRBJ2-5, with 9 bases fitting TRBD2. The germline V gene encodes CDR1 SEHNR and CDR2 FQNEAQ (reference sequence). Trimming removed 5 bases from V and 1 base from J; junction bases left unmatched: 8. The CDR3 totals 16 residues. The CDR3 DNA reads TGTGCCAGCAGCAAAACTAGCGGGCCAGCCCAAGAGACCCAGTACTTC. This codes for CASSKTSGPAQETQYF.

The chain has TRBV5-1 and TRBJ1-5, with D tentatively TRBD1 (5 bases). In germline, CDR1 is SGHRS, CDR2 YFSETQ. CDR3 length equals 14 residues. Trimming took 4 bases from V and 2 from J, leaving 10 bases between them. Here the CDR3 DNA reads TGCGCCAGCAGCCTAGACAGTGGCAATCAGCCCCAGCATTTT. Translating it yields CASSLDSGNQPQHF.

This clone was seen only once. The J gene is TRBJ1-1, the V gene TRBV27, with 7 bases lining up with TRBD1. The germline V gene encodes CDR1 MNHEY and CDR2 SMNVEV (reference sequence). This CDR3 is built from 17 residues. V shed 4 bases, J shed 0 bases, and the junction held 11 bases outside the gene matches. The CDR3 DNA is TGTGCCAGCAGTTCAGACAGGGCTTTTTTAATGAACACTGAAGCTTTCTTT. This encodes CASSSDRAFLMNTEAFF.

V is TRBV4-2 and J is TRBJ2-3, with D unclear. The V gene lost 0 bases and the J gene lost 0 bases, with 10 bases spanning the gap. The CDR3 loop spans 16 amino acids. CDR1 and CDR2 from the germline V gene are LGHNA and YNFKEQ. CDR3 residues: CASSQESATSTDTQYF. The CDR3 coding sequence is TGTGCCAGCAGCCAAGAGTCTGCCACTAGCACAGATACGCAGTATTTT.

The chain employs TRBV19 and TRBJ2-2; 10 bases are shared with TRBD2. The CDR3 covers 16 residues. From germline, CDR1 is LNHDA and CDR2 SQIVND (reference sequence). V gave up 8 bases and J gave up 7 bases; unmatched junction bases: 13. The CDR3 region has the DNA TGTGCCAGTCGCAGCGGGGGGGCGAGTTTGATCGGGGAGCTGTTTTTT. Amino acids: CASRSGGASLIGELFF.

The V gene is TRBV5-6, the J gene TRBJ1-2, with 8 bases fitting TRBD1. Trimming at V came to 4 bases and at J to 3 bases, leaving 8 bases not matched to a gene. Germline V gene data show CDR1 as SGHDT and CDR2 as YYEEEE. This CDR3 comprises 15 residues. The CDR3 DNA is TGTGCCAGCAGCCCGATTGACAGGGGCGACTATGGCTACACCTTC. Amino acids: CASSPIDRGDYGYTF.